The clone carrying this TCR beta chain was recorded only once. Its antigen is unknown. CDR3 and TCR beta VDJ profiling relied on genomic DNA as the template. In TCRdb, the reads were re-called with MiXCR into one record per CDR3 protein. The profile shows 250,000 to 350,000 distinct CDR3 sequences, roughly 50% of them singletons. The record originates from a study of CD8+CD57+ T cells in acquired aplastic anemia. Whole-study context: When averaged, DNA from sorted CD4+ and CD8+ cells came to 3 to 3.5 ug. Regarding the study as a whole: There were around 28 CD8+ CDR3 sequences that occurred in both patients and controls. Controls and patients did not differ significantly in CD8+ Simpson's diversity.

The CDR3 spans 15 residues. CDR1 SGHTA and CDR2 FQGTGA come from the germline V gene. With 6 bases removed from V and 5 bases from J, the gap between germline ends came to 20 bases. The clonotype comes from a human donor with severe aplastic anemia or a healthy control (not recorded which). V is TRBV7-3 and J is TRBJ2-7; D is perhaps TRBD1 (6 bases). Sequences were obtained from sorted CD4+, CD8+, or CD8+CD57+ T cells (not recorded which) from PBMCs. In nucleotides, the CDR3 is TGTGCCAGCAGTTTTTTGACAGGTCGAGGGCACGAGCAGTACTTC. Its translation: CASSFLTGRGHEQYF.